This T cell receptor beta chain emerged from a study of shared clonotypes between healthy human individuals. Findings and caveats of the study: Clonotype sharing among donors was thought likely to change with sequencing depth.

The CDR3 is made up of 15 amino acids. The germline V gene encodes CDR1 SGHNT and CDR2 YYREEE (reference sequence). The V gene lost 0 bases and the J gene lost 2 bases, with 10 bases spanning the gap. Researchers ran the assay at a deep level. The table came from immunoSEQ multiplex PCR; TCRdb's copy has only in-frame clones and leaves some out. Among roughly 680,000 clones listed, roughly two thirds were seen once. For this clone: Its antigen is unknown. A much larger clonotype is one base distant, so this may be a read error. At the DNA level, this CDR3 is encoded by other sequences in the same sample as well.

The sequenced sample consisted of memory CD4+ T cells sorted from blood. Subset reported: CD45RA-negative fraction. V usage is TRBV5-4 and J usage is TRBJ2-3, with a weak D call TRBD2 (6 bases). This TCR derives from a woman in her twenties or thirties in good health. CDR3 bases: TGTGCCAGCAGCTTGGCCTTAGCGGCCACAGATACGCAGTATTTT. Amino acids: CASSLALAATDTQYF. The complete variable domain, with remaining parts taken from reference TRBV5-4 and TRBJ2-3, reads ETGVTQSPTHLIKTRGQQVTLRCSSQSGHNTVSWYQQALGQGPQFIFQYYREEENGRGNFPPRFSGLQFPNYSSELNVNALELDDSALYLCASSLALAATDTQYFGPGTRLTVL.